The following is a T cell receptor (beta chain) sequence with its context. Its antigen remains unidentified. The CDR3 runs 14 residues. V lost 3 bases, J lost 2 bases, and 3 bases stayed unmatched. CDR1 is MGHDK, CDR2 SYGVNS, per germline. The entry originates in a study of PD-1 blockade in classical Hodgkin lymphoma. This table comes from immunoSEQ multiplex PCR, and its TCRdb copy is limited to in-frame clones, with some not included. The table has approximately 18,000 clones, roughly 72% seen once. Time point specified: cycle 4 day 1 (C4D1), after five to seven weeks of nivolumab. Patients all relapsed after autologous stem cell transplantation, and there was variation in brentuximab vedotin exposure. Each best response was a complete response, a partial response or progressive disease. Points from the study as a whole: Some patients started nivolumab under 1 year after ASCT, and they were excluded. With CD4+ cells, TCR diversity rose significantly by C4D1, but not with CD8+ cells. When set against healthy donors, newly diagnosed patients were reported to show lower baseline TCR diversity.

This chain uses TRBV25-1 with TRBJ2-5; 7 bases line up with TRBD2. This sequence was found in a human donor with classical Hodgkin lymphoma. The material sequenced was peripheral blood mononuclear cells (PBMCs), taken before the fourth cycle of nivolumab. In DNA form, the CDR3 reads TGTGCCAGCAGTGACGGGACTATACAAGAGACCCAGTACTTC. Translating it yields CASSDGTIQETQYF.